The entry below describes one TCR beta chain. Its antigen is still unknown. The sample comes from a study of vaccination and CD4 T cells after COVID-19. Regarding the study as a whole: Spike mono-reactivity marked 304 of 307 vaccine-specific clones in convalescent patients.

Regarding treatment: approximately nine-day PBMC culture with coronavirus spike peptide pools or control peptides (ViraFEST assay). Peptide pool stimulation in ViraFEST expanded antigen-specific T cells, whose TCRs were then sequenced. CD4+ T cells that had been cultured provided DNA sequenced with the Oncomine TCR Beta short-read assay. From cultured CD4+ T cells, genomic DNA was extracted. A single record per CDR3 protein comes from TCRdb applying MiXCR to the PCR reads. This table holds 5,000 to 6,500 distinct CDR3 sequences, around 50% found once. The sample taken for sequencing was CD4+ T cells from blood, cultured in vitro. The receptor comes from a human donor who had recovered from COVID-19.

The CDR3 region has the DNA TGTGCCAGCAGCATCCGGGACAGGGCGGACACTGAAGCTTTCTTT. It encodes CASSIRDRADTEAFF. The chain combines TRBV11-2 with TRBJ1-1; 9 bases are a match to TRBD1. With 5 bases clipped from V and 3 bases from J, the junction kept 7 bases outside the gene matches. The CDR3 is 15 amino acids. Germline values: CDR1 SGHAT, CDR2 FQNNGV.